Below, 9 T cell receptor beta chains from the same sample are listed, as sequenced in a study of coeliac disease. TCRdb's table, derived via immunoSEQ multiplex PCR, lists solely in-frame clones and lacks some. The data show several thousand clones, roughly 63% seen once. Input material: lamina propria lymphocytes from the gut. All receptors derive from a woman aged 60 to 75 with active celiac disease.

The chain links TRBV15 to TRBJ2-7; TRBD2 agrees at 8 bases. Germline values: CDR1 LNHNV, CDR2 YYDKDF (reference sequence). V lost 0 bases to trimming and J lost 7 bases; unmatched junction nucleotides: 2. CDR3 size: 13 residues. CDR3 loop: CATSRDKRGEQYF. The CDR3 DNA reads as TGTGCCACCAGCAGAGATAAGCGGGGGGAGCAGTACTTC.

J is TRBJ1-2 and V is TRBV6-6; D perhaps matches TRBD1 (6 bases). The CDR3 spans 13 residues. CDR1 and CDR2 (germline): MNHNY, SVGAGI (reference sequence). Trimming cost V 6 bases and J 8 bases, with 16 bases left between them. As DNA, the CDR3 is TGTGCCAGCAGCCGACAGGTCTCCTGGGGCTACACCTTC. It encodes CASSRQVSWGYTF.

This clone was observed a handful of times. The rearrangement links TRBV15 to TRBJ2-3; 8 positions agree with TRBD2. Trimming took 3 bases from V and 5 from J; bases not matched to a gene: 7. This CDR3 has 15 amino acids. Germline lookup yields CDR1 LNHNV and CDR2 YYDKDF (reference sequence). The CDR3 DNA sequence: TGTGCCACCAGCAGGGCTAGCGGGTTGGGAGATACGCAGTATTTT. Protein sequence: CATSRASGLGDTQYF.

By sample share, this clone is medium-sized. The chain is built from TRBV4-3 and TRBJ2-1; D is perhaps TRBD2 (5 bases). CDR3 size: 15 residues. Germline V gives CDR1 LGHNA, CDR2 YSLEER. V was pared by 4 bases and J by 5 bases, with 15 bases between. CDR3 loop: CASSLYVGSNNEQFF. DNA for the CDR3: TGCGCCAGCAGCCTCTATGTGGGGAGCAACAATGAGCAGTTCTTC.

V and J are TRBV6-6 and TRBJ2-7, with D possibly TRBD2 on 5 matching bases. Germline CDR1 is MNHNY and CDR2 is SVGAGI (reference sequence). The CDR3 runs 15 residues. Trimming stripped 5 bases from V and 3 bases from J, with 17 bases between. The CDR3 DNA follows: TGTGCCAGCAGTGGTGGCGGAGGACCTTGCTACGAGCAGTACTTC. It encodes CASSGGGGPCYEQYF.

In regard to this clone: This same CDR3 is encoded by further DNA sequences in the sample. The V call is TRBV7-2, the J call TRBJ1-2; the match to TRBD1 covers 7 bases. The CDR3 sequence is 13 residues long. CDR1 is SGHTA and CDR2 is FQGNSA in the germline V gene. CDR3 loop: CASSAGGNYGYTF. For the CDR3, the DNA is TGTGCTAGCTCCGCAGGGGGTAACTATGGCTACACCTTC.

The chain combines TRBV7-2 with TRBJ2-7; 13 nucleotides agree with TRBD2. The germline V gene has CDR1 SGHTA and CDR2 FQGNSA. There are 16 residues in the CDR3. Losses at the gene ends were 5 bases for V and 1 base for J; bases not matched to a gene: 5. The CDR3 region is CASSPGLAGASYEQYF. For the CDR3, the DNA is TGTGCCAGCAGCCCCGGACTAGCGGGAGCATCCTACGAGCAGTACTTC.

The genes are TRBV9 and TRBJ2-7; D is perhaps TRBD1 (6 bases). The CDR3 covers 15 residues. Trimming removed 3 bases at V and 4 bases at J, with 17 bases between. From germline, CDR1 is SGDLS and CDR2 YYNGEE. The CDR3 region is CASSERAGTTYEQYF. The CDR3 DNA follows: TGTGCCAGCAGCGAGCGAGCCGGGACAACGTACGAGCAGTACTTC.

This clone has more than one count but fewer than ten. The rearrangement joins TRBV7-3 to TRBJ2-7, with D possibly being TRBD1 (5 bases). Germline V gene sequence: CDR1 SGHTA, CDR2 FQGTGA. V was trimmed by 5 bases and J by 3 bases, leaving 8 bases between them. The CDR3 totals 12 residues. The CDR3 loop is CASSPDNYEQYF. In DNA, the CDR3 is TGTGCCAGCAGCCCGGACAACTACGAGCAGTACTTC.